This paragraph covers one TCR beta chain sequence. Its target antigen remains unknown. Base qualities were left out, and no much larger clone turns up one base away. To be included, a participant needed at least one PBMC sample from before ART initiation plus at least two post-ART samples. Every participant with HIV received treatment in the United States of America. Before DNA extraction, cryopreserved samples of roughly 0.85-10 million PBMC were thawed and washed. At the time of the earliest PBMC sample, participants with HIV were aged between about 20 and 54 years. PBMC samples from each participant spanned 1-4 timepoints before ART initiation and 2-8 timepoints after ART initiation, with a median of 7 samples. For every participant, serial HIV viral load, CD4+ T-cell count, ART history and demographic data were obtained. Genomic DNA was extracted from unsorted PBMC with a Qiagen kit on a QIAcube, with processing performed in batches of 12 samples.

The immunoSEQ hsTCRB v3.0 assay was used at survey level resolution to sequence the TRB variable region. The targeted TRB sequencing depth was about 35,000-55,000 T-cell genomes per sample. An Illumina MiSeq with a v3 150-cycle kit was used to sequence the pooled TRB libraries. As for how the authors treated the data: Repertoire analysis was run in R within a reproducible Nextflow workflow that covered QC, data transformation and analysis. Custom analyses were implemented in LymphoSeq2, an R package for AIRR-Seq data exploration. Several samples yielding fewer than 5000 total TRB sequences were excluded, leaving around 190 analyzed HIV repertoires. Among the 170 to 200 retained HIV repertoires, 55 to 60 were collected before ART initiation and 120 to 130 were collected after ART initiation. Each repertoire was downsampled to 5000 TRB nucleotide sequences, and summary statistics were averaged across 100 downsampling iterations. TRB sequences were retained for analysis only if CDR3 regions of at least seven amino acids were present. Two measures captured diversity: a Shannon entropy-derived clonality score and the Gini coefficient. Repertoire networks linked the top 5000 CDR3 amino acid sequences whenever two sequences differed by an edit distance of one. GLIPH2 predicted antigen specificity groups and MHC restriction for TRB CDR3 amino acid sequences. To flag known CMV, EBV, HIV or tissue antigen associations, CDR3 amino acid sequences were matched against VDJdb and McPAS-TCR. Pre-ART, post-ART and control groups were compared with Wilcoxon signed-rank tests and Holm-Bonferroni correction. What TCRdb holds here is the immuneACCESS table cut down to in-frame rearrangements. Part of the clones is not present; checked against another copy, under half of the missing clones reflect an unresolved V gene, and the others are unexplained. For V, J and clone size, that table is used; D and trimming come from the DNA. For this sample the table gives roughly 17,000 clones, of which about nine tenths were detected only once. Approximately 9.7% of the sample is held by the ten biggest clonotypes.

This record belongs to a study of long-term antiretroviral therapy in people with HIV (dated by TCRdb to 2022 to 2024). Concerning the study at large: Collection of the earliest samples took place about a decade ahead of the 2015 WHO recommendation for immediate ART, at a time when ART was typically delayed until CD4 counts fell. About 35% of the 30 participants with HIV were female. A retrospective serial study tested whether ART initiation and durable HIV suppression were associated with changes in peripheral blood TRB repertoire composition and diversity. No cross-contamination during QIAcube processing turned up in test extractions that ran a monoclonal T-cell line alongside around 34 polyclonal samples. A total of some 210 cryopreserved PBMC samples were contributed to the cohort by 30 adults with confirmed HIV infection, with samples collected serially over a mean of roughly six years (range 1-12). Results the study describes overall, beyond this receptor: The samples were dated from about 2004 to 2017, and the ART regimens that were used may be less effective than current ART regimens. Because cell numbers in pre-ART samples were limited, unsorted PBMC were profiled instead of sorted CD4+ and CD8+ T cells. Since PBMC availability was limited, sequencing covered only the TCR beta chain, with no alpha chain pairing. At every time point, the repertoire was dominated by expanded TRB clones first identified before ART initiation, although this dominance fluctuated and, in many PLHIV, declined after ART. No data were available on ART adherence, viral resistance or therapy changes, limiting inferences about post-ART repertoire changes. Narrower CDR3 length ranges were observed in HIV repertoires than in controls, and an antigen-experienced repertoire with only a slight naive shift after ART was suggested by the network structure. Starting ART was linked to a significant rise in TRB diversity, yet even with long-term ART the diversity remained significantly lower than in transplant donor controls.

The input for sequencing was unsorted PBMCs, taken 3 years after starting antiretroviral therapy. This receptor was identified in a man aged 45-65 years with HIV.

The DNA sequence is as follows: TGTGCCAGCAGCTTAGACAGCTCTGGGGCCAACGTCCTGACTTTC. It specifies CASSLDSSGANVLTF. The chain was built from TRBV5-4 and TRBJ2-6; TRBD1 is a weak D gene call, 5 bases matching. The CDR3 goes from the cysteine to the phenylalanine over 15 residues. Only the CDR3 region is kept as DNA, spanning 45 bases read in frame from base 1. Reading the germline V gene (reference sequence) gives CDR1 SGHNT and CDR2 YYREEE. A distance of 6 bases separates the germline ends of V and J, which lose 2 bases and 0 bases respectively.